Sequencing of this T cell receptor beta chain was carried out in a study of blood T cell repertoires in COVID-19. Turning to the study itself: In each case, the material was cDNA or gDNA derived from T cells, B-cell-depleted T cells, or PBMCs.

Measured with immunoSEQ multiplex PCR; TCRdb has only the in-frame clones, and not every one. The data show roughly 77,000 clones, over 70% seen once. The CDR3 runs 13 residues. Trimming shortened V by 7 bases and J by 3 bases, and 12 bases separated the two germline ends. In germline, CDR1 is MNHEY, CDR2 SVGAGI. In its sample, this clone was seen a few times. This clonotype was sampled from a human donor in a cohort sampled during active COVID-19. This chain uses TRBV6-5 with TRBJ1-1; no clear D gene. Sequences were obtained from peripheral blood. The chain's CDR3 is CASISTRYTEAFF. The CDR3 DNA sequence: TGTGCCAGCATCTCGACAAGATACACTGAAGCTTTCTTT.